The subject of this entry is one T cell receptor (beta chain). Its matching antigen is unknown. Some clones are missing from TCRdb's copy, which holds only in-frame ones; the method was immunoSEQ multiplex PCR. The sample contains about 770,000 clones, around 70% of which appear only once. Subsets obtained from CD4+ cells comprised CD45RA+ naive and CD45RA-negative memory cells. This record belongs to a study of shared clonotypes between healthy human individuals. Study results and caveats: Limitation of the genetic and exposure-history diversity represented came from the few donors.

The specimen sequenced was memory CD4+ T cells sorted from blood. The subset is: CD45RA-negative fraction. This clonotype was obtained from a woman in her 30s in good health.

CDR3 amino acids: CASSLLIETGRRRLTEAFF. The DNA of the CDR3 is TGTGCCAGCAGCTTGTTGATCGAGACAGGGAGGCGTCGTCTCACTGAAGCTTTCTTT. The rearrangement joins TRBV5-6 to TRBJ1-1, with 7 bases identical to TRBD1. The V segment lost 1 base and the J segment 4 bases; nucleotides outside the gene matches: 19. The CDR3 has 19 residues. Germline V gene lookup returns CDR1 SGHDT and CDR2 YYEEEE.